A single T cell receptor (beta chain) is shown here with its context. Germline and junction disagree at one end, which may indicate a read error. This specimen includes other DNA sequences encoding the same CDR3. The data originate from a study of blood T cell repertoires in COVID-19. Study summary: The study drew acute and convalescent COVID-19 samples from the United States, Italy and Spain. The analysed material was cDNA or gDNA that came from T cells, B-cell-depleted T cells, or PBMCs.

CDR1 is DFQATT and CDR2 is SNEGSKA in the germline V gene (reference sequence). CDR3 length equals 11 residues. Study processing details: Estimation of nucleated cell counts relied on the amplification of reference gene primers. The table came from immunoSEQ multiplex PCR; TCRdb's copy has only in-frame clones and leaves some out. V and J calls and clone size come straight from that table; D and trimming were deduced from the DNA. Among 200,000 to 250,000 clones listed, 82% were seen once. Sequences were obtained from peripheral blood. This clonotype was obtained from an elderly woman with acute or convalescent COVID-19. The chain joins TRBV20-1 to TRBJ1-1; D remains unclear. CDR3 in DNA: TGCAGTGCTAGAAGAGACACCGAAGCTTTCTTT. It encodes CSARRDTEAFF.